This T cell receptor beta chain derives from a study of molecular identifiers for immune sequencing clone quantification. This clonotype was observed at least ten times. In preparing bulk TCR libraries, previously described methods and listed TCR primers were used. TCRdb called the PCR reads again in MiXCR, with one record for every CDR3 protein. This sample has roughly 300,000 distinct CDR3 sequences, with about 23% found just once. Naive CD8 T cells underwent sorting with the CD8+CD4-CCR7+CD45RA+ definition. This TCR came from a human donor in good health. Some libraries in this study had Jurkat cell RNA spiked in. The sample comprised naive CD8+ T cells from blood, with Jurkat cell RNA spiked in. Subset given: FACS-sorted CD8+CD4-CCR7+CD45RA+ naive T cells.

This chain's CDR3 is CASSLEGSPYEQYF. Here the CDR3 DNA reads TGCGCCAGCAGCTTGGAGGGAAGCCCCTACGAGCAGTACTTC. The genes are TRBV5-1 and TRBJ2-7, with no clear D. Trimming pared 0 bases from V and 2 bases from J, leaving 9 bases between. The length of the CDR3 is 14 residues. Germline V lookup: CDR1 SGHRS, CDR2 YFSETQ.